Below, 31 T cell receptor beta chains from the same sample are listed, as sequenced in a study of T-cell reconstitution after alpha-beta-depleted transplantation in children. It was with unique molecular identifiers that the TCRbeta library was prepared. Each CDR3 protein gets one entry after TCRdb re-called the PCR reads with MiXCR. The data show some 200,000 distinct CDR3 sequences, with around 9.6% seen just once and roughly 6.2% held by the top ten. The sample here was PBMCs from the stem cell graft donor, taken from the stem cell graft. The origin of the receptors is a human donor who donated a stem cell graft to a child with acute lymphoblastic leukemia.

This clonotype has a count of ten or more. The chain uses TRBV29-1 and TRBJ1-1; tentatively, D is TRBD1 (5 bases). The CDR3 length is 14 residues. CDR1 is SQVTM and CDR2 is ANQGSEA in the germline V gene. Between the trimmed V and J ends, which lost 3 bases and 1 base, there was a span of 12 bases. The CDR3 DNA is TGCAGCGTTGATTTTGGACACCCGAACACTGAAGCTTTCTTT. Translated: CSVDFGHPNTEAFF.

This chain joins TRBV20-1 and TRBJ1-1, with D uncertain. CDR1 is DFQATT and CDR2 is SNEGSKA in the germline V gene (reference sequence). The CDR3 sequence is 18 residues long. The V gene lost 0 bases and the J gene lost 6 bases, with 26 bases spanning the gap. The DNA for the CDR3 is TGCAGTGCTAGAGATGGGCGGGCACTCGGACTATCTACCCCTGAAGCTTTCTTT. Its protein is CSARDGRALGLSTPEAFF.

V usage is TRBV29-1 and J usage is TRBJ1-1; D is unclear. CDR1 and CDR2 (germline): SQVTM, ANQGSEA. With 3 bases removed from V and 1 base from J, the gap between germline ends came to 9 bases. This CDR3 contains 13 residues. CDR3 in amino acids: CSVEKSGNTEAFF. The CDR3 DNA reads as TGCAGCGTTGAGAAGTCCGGGAACACTGAAGCTTTCTTT.

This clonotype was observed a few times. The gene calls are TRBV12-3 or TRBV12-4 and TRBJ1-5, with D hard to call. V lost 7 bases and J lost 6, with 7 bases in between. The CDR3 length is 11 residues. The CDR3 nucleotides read TGTGCCAGCACCGTGACTCAGCCCCAGCATTTT. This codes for CASTVTQPQHF.

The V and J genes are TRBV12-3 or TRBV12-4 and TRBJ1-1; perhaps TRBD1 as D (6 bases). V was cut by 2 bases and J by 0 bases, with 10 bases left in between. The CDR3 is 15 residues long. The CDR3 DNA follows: TGTGCCAGCAGTTTAAGGGGGGGGATGAACACTGAAGCTTTCTTT. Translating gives CASSLRGGMNTEAFF.

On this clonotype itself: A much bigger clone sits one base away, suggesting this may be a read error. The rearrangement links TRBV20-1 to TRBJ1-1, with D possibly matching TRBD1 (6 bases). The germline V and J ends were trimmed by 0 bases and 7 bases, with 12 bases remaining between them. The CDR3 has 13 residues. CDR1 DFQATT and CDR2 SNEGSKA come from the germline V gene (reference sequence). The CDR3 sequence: CSARDQQGNEAFF. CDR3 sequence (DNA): TGCAGTGCTAGAGACCAACAGGGAAATGAAGCTTTCTTT.

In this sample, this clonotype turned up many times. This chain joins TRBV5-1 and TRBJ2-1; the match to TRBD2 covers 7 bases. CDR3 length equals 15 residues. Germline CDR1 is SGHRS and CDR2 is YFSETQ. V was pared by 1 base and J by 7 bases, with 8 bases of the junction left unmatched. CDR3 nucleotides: TGCGCCAGCAGCTTGTTGACTAGCCCTGAGAATGAGCAGTTCTTC. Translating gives CASSLLTSPENEQFF.

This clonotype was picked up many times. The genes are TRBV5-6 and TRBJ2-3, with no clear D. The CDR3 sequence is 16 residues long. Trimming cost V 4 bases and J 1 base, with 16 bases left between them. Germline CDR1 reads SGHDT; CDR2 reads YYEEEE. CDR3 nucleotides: TGTGCCAGCAGCGGCTACGGGCTGTCGGGCACAGATACGCAGTATTTT. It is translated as CASSGYGLSGTDTQYF.

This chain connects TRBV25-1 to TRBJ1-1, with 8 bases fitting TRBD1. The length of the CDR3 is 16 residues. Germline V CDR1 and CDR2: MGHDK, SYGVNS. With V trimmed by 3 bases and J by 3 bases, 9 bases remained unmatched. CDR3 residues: CASSDQGAPGYTEAFF. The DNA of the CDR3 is TGTGCCAGCAGTGATCAGGGGGCGCCGGGTTACACTGAAGCTTTCTTT.

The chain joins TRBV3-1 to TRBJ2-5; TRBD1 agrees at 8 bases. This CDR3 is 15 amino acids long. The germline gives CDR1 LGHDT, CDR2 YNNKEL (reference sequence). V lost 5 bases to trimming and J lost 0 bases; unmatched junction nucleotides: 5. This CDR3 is CASSTRGQYQETQYF. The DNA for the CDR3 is TGTGCCAGCAGCACCAGGGGGCAGTACCAAGAGACCCAGTACTTC.

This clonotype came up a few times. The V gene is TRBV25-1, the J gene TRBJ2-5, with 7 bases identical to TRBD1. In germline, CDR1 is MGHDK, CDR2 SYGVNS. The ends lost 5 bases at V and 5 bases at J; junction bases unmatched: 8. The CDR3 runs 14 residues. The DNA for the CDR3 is TGTGCCAGCAGTACAGGGGAAAGTTGGGAGACCCAGTACTTC. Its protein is CASSTGESWETQYF. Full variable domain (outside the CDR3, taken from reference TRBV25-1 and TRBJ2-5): EADIYQTPRYLVIGTGKKITLECSQTMGHDKMYWYQQDPGMELHLIHYSYGVNSTEKGDLSSESTVSRIRTEHFPLTLESARPSHTSQYLCASSTGESWETQYFGPGTRLLVL.

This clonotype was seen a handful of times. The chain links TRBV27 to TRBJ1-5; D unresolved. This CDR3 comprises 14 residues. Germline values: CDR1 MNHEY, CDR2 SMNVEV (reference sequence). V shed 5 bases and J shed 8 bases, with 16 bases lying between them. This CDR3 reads CASSPRTLRKPQHF. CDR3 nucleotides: TGTGCCAGCAGTCCGAGGACTCTCAGAAAGCCCCAGCATTTT.

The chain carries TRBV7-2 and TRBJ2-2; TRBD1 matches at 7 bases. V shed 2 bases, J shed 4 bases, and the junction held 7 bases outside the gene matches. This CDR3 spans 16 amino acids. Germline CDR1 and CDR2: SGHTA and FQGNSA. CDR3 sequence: CASSLLPNRGTGELFF. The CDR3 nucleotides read TGTGCCAGCAGCTTACTTCCTAACAGGGGCACCGGGGAGCTGTTTTTT.

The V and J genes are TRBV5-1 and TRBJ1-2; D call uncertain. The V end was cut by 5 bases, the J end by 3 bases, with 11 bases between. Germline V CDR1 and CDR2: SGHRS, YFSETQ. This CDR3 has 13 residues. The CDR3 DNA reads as TGCGCCAGCAGGCCAGAGATGGACTATGGCTACACCTTC. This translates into CASRPEMDYGYTF.

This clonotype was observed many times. CDR3 protein: CASSLSLTTYEQYF. CDR3 sequence (DNA): TGTGCCAGCAGCTTATCCCTTACGACCTACGAGCAGTACTTC. The chain couples TRBV7-2 to TRBJ2-7; D gene uncertain. Per the germline V gene, CDR1 is SGHTA and CDR2 is FQGNSA. Between the trimmed V and J ends, which lost 2 bases and 2 bases, there was a span of 10 bases. The CDR3 sequence is 14 residues long.

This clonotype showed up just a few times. The CDR3 is CASSLRITTHSEAFF. The CDR3 coding sequence is TGCGCCAGCAGCTTAAGGATCACAACCCATTCTGAAGCTTTCTTT. V and J are TRBV5-1 and TRBJ1-1; D is unclear. V lost 2 bases to trimming and J lost 6 bases, with 17 bases between them. Germline CDR1 is SGHRS and CDR2 is YFSETQ. There are 15 residues in the CDR3.

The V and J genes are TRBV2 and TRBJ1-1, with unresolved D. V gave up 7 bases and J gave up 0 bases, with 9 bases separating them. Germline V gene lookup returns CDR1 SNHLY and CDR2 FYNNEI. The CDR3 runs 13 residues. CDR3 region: CASNDPLNTEAFF. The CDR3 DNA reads TGTGCCAGCAATGACCCCCTGAACACTGAAGCTTTCTTT.

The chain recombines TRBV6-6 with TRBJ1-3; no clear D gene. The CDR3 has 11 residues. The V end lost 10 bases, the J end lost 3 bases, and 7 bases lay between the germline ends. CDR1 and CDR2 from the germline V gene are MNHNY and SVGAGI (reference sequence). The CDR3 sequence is CATKDGNTIYF. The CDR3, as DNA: TGTGCCACCAAAGATGGAAACACCATATATTTT.

As DNA, the CDR3 is TGTGCCAGCAGCAAATGTCAGGGACTGTCAGGGAAAAGCAAGACCCAGTACTTC. Protein product: CASSKCQGLSGKSKTQYF. The chain is built from TRBV21-1 and TRBJ2-5; TRBD2, the D gene given by the table, was not confirmed from the DNA. TRBV21-1 has pseudogene status. The CDR3 sequence is 18 residues long.

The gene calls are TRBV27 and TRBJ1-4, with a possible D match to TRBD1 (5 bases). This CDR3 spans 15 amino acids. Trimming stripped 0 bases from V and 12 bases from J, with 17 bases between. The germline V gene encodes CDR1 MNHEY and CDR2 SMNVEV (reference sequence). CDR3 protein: CASSLSSQAVGELFF. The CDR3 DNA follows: TGTGCCAGCAGTTTATCGTCACAGGCGGTTGGAGAACTGTTTTTT. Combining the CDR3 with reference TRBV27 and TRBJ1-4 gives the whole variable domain EAQVTQNPRYLITVTGKKLTVTCSQNMNHEYMSWYRQDPGLGLRQIYYSMNVEVTDKGDVPEGYKVSRKEKRNFPLILESPSPNQTSLYFCASSLSSQAVGELFFGSGTQLSVL.

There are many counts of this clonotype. CDR3 coding DNA: TGTGCCAGCAGACTGGGACTAGCGGGGGGCCAAAGGAGCTCCTACAATGAGCAGTTCTTC. It yields the protein CASRLGLAGGQRSSYNEQFF. The V gene is TRBV5-4, the J gene TRBJ2-1; TRBD2 aligns across 15 bases. Losses at the gene ends were 5 bases for V and 0 bases for J; bases not matched to a gene: 12. CDR1 is SGHNT, CDR2 YYREEE, per germline (reference sequence). CDR3 length equals 20 residues.

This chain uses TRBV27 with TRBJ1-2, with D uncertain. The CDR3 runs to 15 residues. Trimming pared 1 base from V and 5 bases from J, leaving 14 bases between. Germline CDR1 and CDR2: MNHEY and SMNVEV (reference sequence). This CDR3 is CASSLFPDGSYGYTF. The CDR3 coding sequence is TGTGCCAGCAGTTTATTTCCCGACGGATCTTATGGCTACACCTTC.

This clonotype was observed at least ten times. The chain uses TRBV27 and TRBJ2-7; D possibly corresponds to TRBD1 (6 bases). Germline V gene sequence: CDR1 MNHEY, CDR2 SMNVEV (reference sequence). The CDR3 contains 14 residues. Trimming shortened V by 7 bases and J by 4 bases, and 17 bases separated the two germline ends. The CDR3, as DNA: TGTGCCAGCACCTCAAAGACAGGACTTTACGAGCAGTACTTC. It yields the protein CASTSKTGLYEQYF.

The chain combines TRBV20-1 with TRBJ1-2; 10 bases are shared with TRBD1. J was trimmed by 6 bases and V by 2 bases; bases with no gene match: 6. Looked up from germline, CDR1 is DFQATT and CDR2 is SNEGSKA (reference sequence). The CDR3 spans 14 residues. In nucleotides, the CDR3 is TGCAGTGCTAGAAGGACAGGGGGACGGGATGGCTACACCTTC. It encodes CSARRTGGRDGYTF.

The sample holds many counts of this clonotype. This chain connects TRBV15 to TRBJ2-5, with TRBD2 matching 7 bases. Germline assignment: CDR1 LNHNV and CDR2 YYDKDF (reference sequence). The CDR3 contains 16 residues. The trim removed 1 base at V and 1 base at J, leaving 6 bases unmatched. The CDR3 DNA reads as TGTGCCACCAGCAGAGGGGAGGCTAGCGGCCAAGAGACCCAGTACTTC. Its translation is CATSRGEASGQETQYF.

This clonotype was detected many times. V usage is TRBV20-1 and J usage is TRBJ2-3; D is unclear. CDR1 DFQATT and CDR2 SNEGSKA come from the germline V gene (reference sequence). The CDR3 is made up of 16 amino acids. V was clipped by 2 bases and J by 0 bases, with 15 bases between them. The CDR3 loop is CSARNILTTSTDTQYF. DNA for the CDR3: TGCAGTGCTAGAAACATTCTCACCACTAGCACAGATACGCAGTATTTT.

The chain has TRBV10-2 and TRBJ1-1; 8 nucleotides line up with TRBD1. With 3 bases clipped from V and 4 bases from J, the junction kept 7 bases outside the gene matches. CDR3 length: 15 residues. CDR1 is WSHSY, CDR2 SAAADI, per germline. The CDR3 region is CASSDGQGVGTEAFF. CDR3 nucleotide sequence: TGCGCCAGCAGTGATGGACAGGGAGTGGGCACTGAAGCTTTCTTT.

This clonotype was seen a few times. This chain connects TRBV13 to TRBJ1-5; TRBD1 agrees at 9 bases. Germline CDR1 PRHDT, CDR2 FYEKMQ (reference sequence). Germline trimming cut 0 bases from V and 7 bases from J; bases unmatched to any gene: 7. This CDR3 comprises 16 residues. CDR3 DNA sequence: TGTGCCAGCAGCTTAGGCCCGGGACAGGGTCCCCAGCCCCAGCATTTT. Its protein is CASSLGPGQGPQPQHF.

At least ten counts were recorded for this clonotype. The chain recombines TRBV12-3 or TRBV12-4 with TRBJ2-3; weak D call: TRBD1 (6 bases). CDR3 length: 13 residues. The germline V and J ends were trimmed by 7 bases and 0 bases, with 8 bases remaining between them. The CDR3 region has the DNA TGTGCCAGCATCACAGGGAGCACAGATACGCAGTATTTT. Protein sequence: CASITGSTDTQYF.

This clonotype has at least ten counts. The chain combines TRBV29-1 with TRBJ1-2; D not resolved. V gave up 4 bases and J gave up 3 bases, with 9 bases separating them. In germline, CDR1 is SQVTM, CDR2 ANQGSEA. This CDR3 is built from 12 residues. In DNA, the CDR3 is TGCAGCGTTGTGAGGAGAGACTATGGCTACACCTTC. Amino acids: CSVVRRDYGYTF.

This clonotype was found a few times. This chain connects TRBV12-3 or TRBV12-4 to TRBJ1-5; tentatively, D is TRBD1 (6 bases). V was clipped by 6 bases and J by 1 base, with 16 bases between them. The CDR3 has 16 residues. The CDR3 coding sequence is TGTGCCAGCAGAAAATTAGACGGACAGAGCAATCAGCCCCAGCATTTT. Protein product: CASRKLDGQSNQPQHF.